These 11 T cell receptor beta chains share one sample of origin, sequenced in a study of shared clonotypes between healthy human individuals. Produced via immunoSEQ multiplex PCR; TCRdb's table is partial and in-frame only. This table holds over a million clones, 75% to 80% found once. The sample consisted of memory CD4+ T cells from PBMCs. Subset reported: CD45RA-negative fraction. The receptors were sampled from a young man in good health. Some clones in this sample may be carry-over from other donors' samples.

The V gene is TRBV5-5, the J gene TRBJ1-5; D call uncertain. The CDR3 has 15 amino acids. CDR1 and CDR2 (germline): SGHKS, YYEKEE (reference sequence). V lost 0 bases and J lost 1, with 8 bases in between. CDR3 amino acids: CASSLDPASNQPQHF. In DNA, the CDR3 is TGTGCCAGCAGCTTGGACCCTGCCAGCAATCAGCCCCAGCATTTT.

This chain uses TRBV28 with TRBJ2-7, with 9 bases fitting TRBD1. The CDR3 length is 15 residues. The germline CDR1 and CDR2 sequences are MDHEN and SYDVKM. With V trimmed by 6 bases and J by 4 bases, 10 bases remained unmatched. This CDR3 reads CASSRQQGARYEQYF. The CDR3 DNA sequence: TGTGCCAGCAGCCGTCAACAGGGGGCGAGGTACGAGCAGTACTTC.

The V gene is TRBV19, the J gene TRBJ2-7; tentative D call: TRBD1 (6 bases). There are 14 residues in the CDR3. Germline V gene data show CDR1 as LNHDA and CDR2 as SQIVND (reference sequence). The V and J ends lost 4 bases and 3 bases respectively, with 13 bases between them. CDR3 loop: CASSNHRVSYEQYF. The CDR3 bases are TGTGCCAGTAGTAACCACAGGGTGAGCTACGAGCAGTACTTC.

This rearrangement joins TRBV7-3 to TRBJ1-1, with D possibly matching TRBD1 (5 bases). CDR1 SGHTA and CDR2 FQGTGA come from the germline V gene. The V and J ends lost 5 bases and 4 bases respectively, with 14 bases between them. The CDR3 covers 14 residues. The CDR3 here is CASSGNSGGTEAFF. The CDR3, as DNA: TGTGCCAGCAGCGGAAACTCGGGGGGCACTGAAGCTTTCTTT.

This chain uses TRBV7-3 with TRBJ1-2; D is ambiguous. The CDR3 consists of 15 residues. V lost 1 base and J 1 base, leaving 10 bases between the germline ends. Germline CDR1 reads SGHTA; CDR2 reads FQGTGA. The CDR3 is CASSLINSLNYGYTF. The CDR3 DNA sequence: TGTGCCAGCAGCTTAATAAACTCCCTTAACTATGGCTACACCTTC.

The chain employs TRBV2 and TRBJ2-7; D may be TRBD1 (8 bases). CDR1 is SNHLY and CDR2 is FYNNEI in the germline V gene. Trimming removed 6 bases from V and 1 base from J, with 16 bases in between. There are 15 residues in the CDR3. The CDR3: CASSGNRGGSYEQYF. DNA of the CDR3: TGTGCCAGCAGCGGGAACAGGGGGGGATCCTACGAGCAGTACTTC.

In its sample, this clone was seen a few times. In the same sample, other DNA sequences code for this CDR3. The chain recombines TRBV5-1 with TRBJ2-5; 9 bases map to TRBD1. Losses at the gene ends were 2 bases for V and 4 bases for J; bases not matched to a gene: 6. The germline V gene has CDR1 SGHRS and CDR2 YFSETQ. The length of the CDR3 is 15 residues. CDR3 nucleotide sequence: TGCGCCAGCAGCTTAGGGACAGGGACGGGAGAGACCCAGTACTTC. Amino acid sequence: CASSLGTGTGETQYF.

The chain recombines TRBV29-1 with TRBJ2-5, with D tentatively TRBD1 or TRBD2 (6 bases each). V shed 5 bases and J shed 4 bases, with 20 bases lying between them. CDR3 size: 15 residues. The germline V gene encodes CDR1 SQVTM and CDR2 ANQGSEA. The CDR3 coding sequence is TGCAGCGTTTCCCGAACCGGCGGAGGGGGAGAGACCCAGTACTTC. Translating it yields CSVSRTGGGGETQYF.

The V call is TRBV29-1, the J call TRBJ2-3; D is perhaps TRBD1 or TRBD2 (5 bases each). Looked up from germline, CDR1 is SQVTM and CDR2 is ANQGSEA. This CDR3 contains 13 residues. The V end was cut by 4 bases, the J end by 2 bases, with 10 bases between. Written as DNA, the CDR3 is TGCAGCGTTGGGGGGTACCTCACAGATACGCAGTATTTT. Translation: CSVGGYLTDTQYF.

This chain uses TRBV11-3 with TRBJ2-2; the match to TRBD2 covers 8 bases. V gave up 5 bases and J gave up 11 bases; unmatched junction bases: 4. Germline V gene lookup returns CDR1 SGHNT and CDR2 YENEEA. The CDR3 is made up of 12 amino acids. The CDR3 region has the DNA TGTGCCAGCAGCCCCGGGGGGGTCGAGCTGTTTTTT. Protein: CASSPGGVELFF. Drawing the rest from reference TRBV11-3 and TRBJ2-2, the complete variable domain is EAGVVQSPRYKIIEKKQPVAFWCNPISGHNTLYWYLQNLGQGPELLIRYENEEAVDDSQLPKDRFSAERLKGVDSTLKIQPAELGDSAVYLCASSPGGVELFFGEGSRLTVL.

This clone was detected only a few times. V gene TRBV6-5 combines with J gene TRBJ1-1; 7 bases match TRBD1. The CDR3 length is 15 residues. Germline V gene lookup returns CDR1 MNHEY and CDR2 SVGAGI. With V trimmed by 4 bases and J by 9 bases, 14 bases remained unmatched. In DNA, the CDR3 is TGTGCCAGCAGTTCCCATCGACAGGGCGGGTATAAAGCTTTCTTT. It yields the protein CASSSHRQGGYKAFF.